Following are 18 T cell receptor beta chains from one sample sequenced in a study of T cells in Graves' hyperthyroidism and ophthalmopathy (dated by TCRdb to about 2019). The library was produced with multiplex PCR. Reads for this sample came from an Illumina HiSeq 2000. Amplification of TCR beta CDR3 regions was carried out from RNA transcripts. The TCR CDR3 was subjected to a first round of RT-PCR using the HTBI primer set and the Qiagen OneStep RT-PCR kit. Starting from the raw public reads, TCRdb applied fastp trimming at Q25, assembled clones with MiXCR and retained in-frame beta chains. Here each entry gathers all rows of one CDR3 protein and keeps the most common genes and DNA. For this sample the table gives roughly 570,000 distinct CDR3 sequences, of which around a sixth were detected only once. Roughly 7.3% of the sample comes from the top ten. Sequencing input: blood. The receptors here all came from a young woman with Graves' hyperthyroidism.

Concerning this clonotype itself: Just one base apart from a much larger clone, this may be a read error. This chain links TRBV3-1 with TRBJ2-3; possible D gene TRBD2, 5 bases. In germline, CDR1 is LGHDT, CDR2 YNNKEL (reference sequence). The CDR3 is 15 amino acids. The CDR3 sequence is CARSQERLGTDTQYF. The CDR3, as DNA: TGTGCCCGCAGCCAAGAGCGGCTCGGGACAGATACGCAGTATTTT.

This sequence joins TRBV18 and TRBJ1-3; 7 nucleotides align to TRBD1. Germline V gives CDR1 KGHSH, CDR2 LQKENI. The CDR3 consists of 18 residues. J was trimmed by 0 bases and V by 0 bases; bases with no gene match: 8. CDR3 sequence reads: CASSPPGTDYHSGNTIYF. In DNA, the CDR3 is TGTGCCAGCTCACCACCGGGGACAGATTATCACTCTGGAAACACCATATATTTT.

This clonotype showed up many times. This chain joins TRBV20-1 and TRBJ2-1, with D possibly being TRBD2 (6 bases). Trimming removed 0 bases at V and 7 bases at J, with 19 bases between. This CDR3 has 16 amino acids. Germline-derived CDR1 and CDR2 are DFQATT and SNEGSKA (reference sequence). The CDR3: CSARDDRRGLLNEQFF. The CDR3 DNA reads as TGCAGTGCTAGAGATGATCGAAGGGGACTTTTGAATGAGCAGTTCTTC.

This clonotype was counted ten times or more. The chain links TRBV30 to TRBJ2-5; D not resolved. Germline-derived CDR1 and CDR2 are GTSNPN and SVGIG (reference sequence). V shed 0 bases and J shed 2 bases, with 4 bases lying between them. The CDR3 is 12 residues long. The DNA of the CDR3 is TGTGCCTGGAGTGTAAGTCAAGAGACCCAGTACTTC. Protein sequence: CAWSVSQETQYF. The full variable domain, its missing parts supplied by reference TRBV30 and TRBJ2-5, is SQTIHQWPATLVQPVGSPLSLECTVEGTSNPNLYWYRQAAGRGLQLLFYSVGIGQISSEVPQNLSASRPQDRQFILSSKKLLLSDSGFYLCAWSVSQETQYFGPGTRLLVL.

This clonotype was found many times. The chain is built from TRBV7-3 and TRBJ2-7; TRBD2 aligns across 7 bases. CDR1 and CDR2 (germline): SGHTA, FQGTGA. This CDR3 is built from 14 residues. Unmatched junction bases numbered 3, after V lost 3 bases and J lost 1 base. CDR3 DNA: TGTGCCAGCAGCTTGGGTAGCGGGTCCTACGAGCAGTACTTC. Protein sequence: CASSLGSGSYEQYF.

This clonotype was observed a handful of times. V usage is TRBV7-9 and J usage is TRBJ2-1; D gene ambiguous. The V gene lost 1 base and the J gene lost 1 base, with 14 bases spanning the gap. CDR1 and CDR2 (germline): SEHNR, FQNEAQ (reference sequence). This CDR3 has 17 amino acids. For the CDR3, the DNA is TGTGCCAGCAGCTTAGGATTTGGCCTTTCGTCCTACAATGAGCAGTTCTTC. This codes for CASSLGFGLSSYNEQFF.

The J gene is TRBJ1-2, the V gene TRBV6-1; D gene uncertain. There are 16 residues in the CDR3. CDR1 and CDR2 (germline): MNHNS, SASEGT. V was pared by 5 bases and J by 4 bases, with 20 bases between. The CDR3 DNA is TGTGCCAGCAGTTCCGGCCAGATGGAACCTTCCTATGGCTACACCTTC. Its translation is CASSSGQMEPSYGYTF.

The CDR3 DNA follows: TGCGCCAGCAGCCAGGGGACAGGGACTAGCGGGACAGATACGCAGTATTTT. The encoded protein is CASSQGTGTSGTDTQYF. This sequence joins TRBV4-1 and TRBJ2-3; 12 bases fit TRBD2. The germline V gene has CDR1 MGHRA and CDR2 YSYEKL. Trimming cost V 3 bases and J 3 bases; bases outside gene matches: 7. The CDR3 covers 17 residues.

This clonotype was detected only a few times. This chain's CDR3 is CASSSGGTSYNEQFF. In nucleotides, the CDR3 is TGTGCCAGCAGCTCTGGCGGGACTTCCTACAATGAGCAGTTCTTC. This chain joins TRBV5-6 and TRBJ2-1; perhaps TRBD2 as D (6 bases). V shed 3 bases and J shed 1 base, with 11 bases lying between them. The CDR3 loop spans 15 amino acids. Germline-derived CDR1 and CDR2 are SGHDT and YYEEEE. Full variable domain (remainder filled in from reference TRBV5-6 and TRBJ2-1): DAGVTQSPTHLIKTRGQQVTLRCSPKSGHDTVSWYQQALGQGPQFIFQYYEEEERQRGNFPDRFSGHQFPNYSSELNVNALLLGDSALYLCASSSGGTSYNEQFFGPGTRLTVL.

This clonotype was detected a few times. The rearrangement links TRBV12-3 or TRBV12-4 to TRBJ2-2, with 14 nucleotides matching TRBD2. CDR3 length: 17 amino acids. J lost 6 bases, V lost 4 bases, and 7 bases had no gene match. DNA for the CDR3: TGTGCCAGCAGTTCCTATGGGACTAGCGGGAGCCCCGGGGAGCTGTTTTTT. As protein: CASSSYGTSGSPGELFF.

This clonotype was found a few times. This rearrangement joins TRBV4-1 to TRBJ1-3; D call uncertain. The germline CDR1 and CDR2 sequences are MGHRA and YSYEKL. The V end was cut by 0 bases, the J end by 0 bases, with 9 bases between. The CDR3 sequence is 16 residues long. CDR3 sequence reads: CASSQDLPGSGNTIYF. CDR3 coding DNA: TGCGCCAGCAGCCAAGATTTACCGGGCTCTGGAAACACCATATATTTT.

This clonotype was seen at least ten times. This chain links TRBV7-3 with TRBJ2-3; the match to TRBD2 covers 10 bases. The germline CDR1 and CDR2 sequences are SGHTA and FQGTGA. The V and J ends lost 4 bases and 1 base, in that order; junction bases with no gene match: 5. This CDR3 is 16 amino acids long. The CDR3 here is CASSSVAGGRTDTQYF. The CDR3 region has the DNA TGTGCCAGCAGCTCTGTAGCGGGAGGCCGCACAGATACGCAGTATTTT.

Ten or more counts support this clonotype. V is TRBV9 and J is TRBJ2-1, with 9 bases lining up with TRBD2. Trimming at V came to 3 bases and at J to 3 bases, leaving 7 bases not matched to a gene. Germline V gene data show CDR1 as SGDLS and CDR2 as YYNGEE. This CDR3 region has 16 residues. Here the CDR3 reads CASSAGSGRNYNEQFF. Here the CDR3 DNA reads TGTGCCAGCAGCGCAGGTAGCGGGAGAAACTACAATGAGCAGTTCTTC.

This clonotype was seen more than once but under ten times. CDR3 sequence reads: CASSYDSAGVRYEQYF. CDR3 coding DNA: TGTGCCAGCAGTTACGACTCGGCGGGAGTTAGGTACGAGCAGTACTTC. The chain joins TRBV6-2 or TRBV6-3 to TRBJ2-7, with TRBD2 identical over 7 bases. This CDR3 contains 16 residues. V shed 2 bases, J shed 4 bases, and the junction held 11 bases outside the gene matches. Germline lookup yields CDR1 MNHEY and CDR2 SVGEGT.

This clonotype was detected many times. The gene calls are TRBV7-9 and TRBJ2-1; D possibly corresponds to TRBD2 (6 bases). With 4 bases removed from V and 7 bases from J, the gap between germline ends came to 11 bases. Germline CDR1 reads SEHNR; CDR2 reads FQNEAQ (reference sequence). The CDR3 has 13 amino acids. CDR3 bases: TGTGCCAGCAGCTCGGGGACTGATAATGAGCAGTTCTTC. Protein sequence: CASSSGTDNEQFF.

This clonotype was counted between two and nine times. In DNA form, the CDR3 reads TGTGCCAGTAGTATGGACGGAGGGACCCAGTACTTC. Translating it yields CASSMDGGTQYF. The J gene is TRBJ2-5, the V gene TRBV19; D may be TRBD2 (5 bases). This CDR3 has 12 residues. Germline CDR1 is LNHDA and CDR2 is SQIVND (reference sequence). V was trimmed by 3 bases and J by 7 bases, leaving 9 bases between them.

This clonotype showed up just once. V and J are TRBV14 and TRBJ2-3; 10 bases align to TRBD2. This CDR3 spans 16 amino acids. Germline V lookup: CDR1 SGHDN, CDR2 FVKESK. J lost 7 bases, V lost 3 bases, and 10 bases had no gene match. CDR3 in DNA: TGTGCCAGCAGCCACGGAGCGGGAGGGCCCCCATATACGCAGTATTTT. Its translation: CASSHGAGGPPYTQYF. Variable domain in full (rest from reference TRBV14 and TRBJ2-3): EAGVTQFPSHSVIEKGQTVTLRCDPISGHDNLYWYRRVMGKEIKFLLHFVKESKQDESGMPNNRFLAERTGGTYSTLKVQPAELEDSGVYFCASSHGAGGPPYTQYFGPGTRLTVL.

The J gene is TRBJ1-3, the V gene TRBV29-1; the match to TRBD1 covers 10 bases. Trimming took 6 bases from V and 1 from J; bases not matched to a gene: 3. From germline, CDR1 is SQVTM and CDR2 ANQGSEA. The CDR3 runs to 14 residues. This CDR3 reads CSVRQGASGNTIYF. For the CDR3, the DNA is TGCAGCGTCCGACAGGGGGCTTCTGGAAACACCATATATTTT.